The rows below give T cell receptor beta chains drawn from one sample of a study of T cell changes during pregnancy in multiple sclerosis. Produced via immunoSEQ multiplex PCR; TCRdb's table is partial and in-frame only. The table lists roughly 47,000 clones, 89% of them singletons, with about 1% in the top ten. This specimen was CD4+ T cells from peripheral blood mononuclear cells, taken after pregnancy. Receptors originate from a female donor with multiple sclerosis, enrolled in a pregnancy study. Each CDR3 is given with its conserved first and last residue. The order of the fields is V gene, clone size, J gene, CDR3 protein. Expanded clones get a size class; other rows say once, few or many, or leave the size out.

TRBV5-1	NA	TRBJ2-7	CASSLVLAGEYEQYF
TRBV4-1	NA	TRBJ1-1	CASSQVGRPGAEAFF
TRBV19	NA	TRBJ1-1	CASSPTGWRNTEAFF
TRBV6-5	NA	TRBJ1-3	CASSYGQGVAGNTIYF
TRBV10-1	NA	TRBJ2-3	CASSTSGTGIGTQYF
TRBV6-6	NA	TRBJ2-7	CASSYGDSYEQYF
TRBV19	NA	TRBJ2-7	CASSIGRTDTYEQYF
TRBV29-1	NA	TRBJ2-4	CSAEGLGSNIQYF
TRBV7-8	NA	TRBJ2-7	CASSGLAGSYEQYF
TRBV6-1	NA	TRBJ2-5	CASKMRAEETQYF
TRBV4-1	once	TRBJ2-1	CASSLRTSGRAGPFF
TRBV2	NA	TRBJ2-1	CASSDWDRGSNEQFF
TRBV7-2	NA	TRBJ1-5	CASSLEGSYQPQHF
TRBV5-6	NA	TRBJ1-2	CASSLVEGGYTF
TRBV9	NA	TRBJ2-1	CASSVGEAGREQFF
TRBV6-5	NA	TRBJ1-1	CASSYSAGGGTEAFF
TRBV14	NA	TRBJ2-7	CASSQDVGHTYEQYF
TRBV10-3	once	TRBJ2-7	CAISDKTGASYEQYF
TRBV28	once	TRBJ1-2	CASTLYLMTKAGYTF
TRBV6-6	NA	TRBJ1-2	CASSHGWGGGYTF
TRBV12-1	NA	TRBJ2-7	CASSFIVSYEQYF